This TCR beta chain was observed in a study of blood T cell repertoires in COVID-19. The overall study: COVID-19 samples from acute and convalescent phases originated in the United States, Italy and Spain. Sample material is recorded as cDNA or gDNA derived from T cells, B-cell-depleted T cells, or PBMCs.

Under the authors' procedure: Using reference gene primer amplification, nucleated cell counts were estimated. Only in-frame clones appear in the TCRdb table, and some are missing; sequencing was by immunoSEQ multiplex PCR. V and J calls and clone size are given by that table; D and trimming were obtained from the DNA. This table holds about 230,000 clones, approximately 85% found once. A few counts support this clone. J lost 3 bases, V lost 6 bases, and 4 bases had no gene match. Per germline, CDR1 MNHNY and CDR2 SVGAGI (reference sequence). This CDR3 has 15 amino acids. What was sequenced was peripheral blood. The TCR was taken from a man in his forties or fifties with acute or convalescent COVID-19. The V gene is TRBV6-6, the J gene TRBJ2-3; 12 nucleotides agree with TRBD2. DNA for the CDR3: TGTGCCAGCAGGACTGGACTAGCGGGGACAGATACGCAGTATTTT. It translates to CASRTGLAGTDTQYF.